Included here is one T cell receptor beta chain sequence, with context. This clone's antigen is unknown. No qualities accompany the bases; no much larger clone lies one base away. The sample comes from a study of blood T cell repertoires in COVID-19 (TCRdb year 2020). Concerning the study at large: Samples covering the acute and convalescent phases of COVID-19 were provided by collaborators in the United States, Italy and Spain. The material from the prospective study consisted of cDNA or gDNA derived from T cells, B-cell-depleted T cells, or PBMCs. Subjects who had been exposed to COVID-19, were actively infected with it, or had recovered from it provided the deeply sampled blood TCRbeta repertoires that made up the dataset. The repertoires were made available in a free public database intended to serve as a resource for research on the immune response to SARS-CoV-2. Samples came from the ongoing ImmuneRACE study (first 160 participants) plus 1,254 subjects from 6 global collaborators. Sample metadata almost always included a de-identified subject ID, COVID-19 status, age in years and sex. HLA class I and class II types, where available, came from metadata supplied by the sample provider rather than from assay-based typing.

Samples from volunteer blood donors who had recovered from COVID-19 were contributed by a second Seattle source. The collaborating institutions used their own protocols to collect whole blood in K2EDTA tubes. For TCRbeta analysis, collaborators shipped samples in one of three forms: frozen whole blood, isolated PBMCs, or DNA extracted from either of those sample types. CDR1 and CDR2 are read off the germline V gene as MDHEN and SYDVKM. V and J are trimmed by 8 bases and 6 bases, and the gene matches miss 7 bases of the junction. The CDR3 measures 14 amino acids from cysteine to phenylalanine. Of all the DNA, just the CDR3 is kept, 42 bases in frame from base 1. The paper's findings and limits, for the study overall: How much clinical and demographic metadata was included differed by source and by participant, and the metadata was provided uncurated.

The immunoSEQ Assay, a bias-controlled multiplex PCR, was used to amplify TCRbeta CDR3 regions from genomic DNA. Per the source publication's procedure: Nucleated cell counts per sample were estimated from amplification of reference gene primers within the assay. To quantify the absolute abundance of each unique TCRbeta CDR3 rearrangement, sequence reads were collapsed and filtered. For each sample, productive Simpson clonality was calculated as the square root of Simpson's diversity index across productive rearrangements. TCRdb provides this immuneACCESS table in a form limited to in-frame rearrangements. Some clones are lacking; in checked studies, under half of them reflect an unresolved V gene, and why the rest are absent is not known. The V and J calls and the clone size are those of that table, but D and trimming were determined from the DNA. Present in this sample are 210,000 or so clones, less than 85% of which were seen just once. Together, the top ten hold approximately 12% of the sample.

The TCR sequence derives from a man aged 50-60 years who had recovered from COVID-19. Material: peripheral blood. The rearranged segments are TRBV28 and TRBJ2-2, and TRBD1 matches 9 of the central bases. This receptor has the CDR3 CASQRTGESGELFF. Read as DNA, the sequence is TGTGCCAGCCAGAGGACAGGGGAGTCCGGGGAGCTGTTTTTT.